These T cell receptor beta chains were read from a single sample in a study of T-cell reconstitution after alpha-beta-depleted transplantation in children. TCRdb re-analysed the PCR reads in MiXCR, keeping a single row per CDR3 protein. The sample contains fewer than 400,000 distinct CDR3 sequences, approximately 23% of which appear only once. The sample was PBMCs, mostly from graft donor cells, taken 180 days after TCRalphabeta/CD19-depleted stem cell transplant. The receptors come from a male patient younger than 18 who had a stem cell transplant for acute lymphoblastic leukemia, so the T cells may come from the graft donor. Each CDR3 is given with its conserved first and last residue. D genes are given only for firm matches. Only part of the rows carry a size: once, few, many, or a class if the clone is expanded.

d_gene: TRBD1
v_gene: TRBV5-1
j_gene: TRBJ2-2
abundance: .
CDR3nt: TGCGCCAGCAGCCATGATAGGGGGCCCGGGGAGCTGTTTTTT
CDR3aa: CASSHDRGPGELFF

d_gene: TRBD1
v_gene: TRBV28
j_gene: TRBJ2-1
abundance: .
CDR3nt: TGTGCCAGCAGTTTTGGACAGGTCCTTTCCTACAATGAGCAGTTCTTC
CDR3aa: CASSFGQVLSYNEQFF

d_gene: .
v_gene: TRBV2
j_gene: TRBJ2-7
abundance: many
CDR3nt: TGTGCCAGCAGGGGCGACTCCTACGAGCAGTACTTC
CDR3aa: CASRGDSYEQYF

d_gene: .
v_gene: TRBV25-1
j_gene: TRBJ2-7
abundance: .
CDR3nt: TGTGCCAGCAGCCAGGGGTGGATGGTTGAGCAGTACTTC
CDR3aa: CASSQGWMVEQYF

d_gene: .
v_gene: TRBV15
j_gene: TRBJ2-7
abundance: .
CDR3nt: TGTGCCACCAGCGTCCCGCGGGGGAGAGGGGGCTTCCCCTACGAGCAGTACTTC
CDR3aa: CATSVPRGRGGFPYEQYF

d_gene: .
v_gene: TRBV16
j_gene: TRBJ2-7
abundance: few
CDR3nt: TGTGCCAGCAGCCAATCCCGCAGGATGGGGTCGGGGCAGTACTTC
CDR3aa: CASSQSRRMGSGQYF

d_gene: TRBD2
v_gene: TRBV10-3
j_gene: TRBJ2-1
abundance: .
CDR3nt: TGTGCCATAGGACTAGCGGGAGGCTACAATGAGCAGTTCTTC
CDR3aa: CAIGLAGGYNEQFF

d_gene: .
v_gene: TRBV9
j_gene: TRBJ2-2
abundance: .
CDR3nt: TGTGCCAGCAGAACCGGGGAGCTGTTTTTT
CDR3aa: CASRTGELFF

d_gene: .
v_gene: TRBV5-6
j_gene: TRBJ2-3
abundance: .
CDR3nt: TGTGCCAGCAGCTTGAGGGGCGCGAGTACGGCAGATACGCAGTATTTT
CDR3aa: CASSLRGASTADTQYF

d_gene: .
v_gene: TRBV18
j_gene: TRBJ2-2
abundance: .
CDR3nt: TGTGCCAGCTCACCACCGATCGGGAGCGGGGAGCTGTTTTTT
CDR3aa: CASSPPIGSGELFF

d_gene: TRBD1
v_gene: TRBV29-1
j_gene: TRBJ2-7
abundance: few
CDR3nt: TGCAGCGTTGAAGTAACGGGACAGTCGGGATACGAGCAGTACTTC
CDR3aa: CSVEVTGQSGYEQYF

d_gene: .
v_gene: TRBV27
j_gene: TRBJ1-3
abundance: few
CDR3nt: TGTGCCAGCAGTTTAAAGGGACCGGAGCTTAGCTCTGGAAACACCATATATTTT
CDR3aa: CASSLKGPELSSGNTIYF

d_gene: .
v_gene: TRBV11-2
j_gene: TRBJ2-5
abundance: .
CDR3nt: TGTGCCAGCAGCCCACTACCCAGACTCCGCGACTTGATGGAGACCCAGTACTTC
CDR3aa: CASSPLPRLRDLMETQYF

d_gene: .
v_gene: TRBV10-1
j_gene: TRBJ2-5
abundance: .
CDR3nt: TGCGCCAGCAGTGAGCCCCTCCTAGAGACCAAGTACTTC
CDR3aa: CASSEPLLETKYF

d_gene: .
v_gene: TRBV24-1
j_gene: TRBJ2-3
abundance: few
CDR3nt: TGTGCCACCAGTTGGGACACCACAGATACGCAGTATTTT
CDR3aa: CATSWDTTDTQYF

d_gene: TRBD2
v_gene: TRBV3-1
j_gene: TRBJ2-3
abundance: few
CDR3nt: TGTGCCAGCAGCTCAAGATGGGCTAGCGGCGCAGATACGCAGTATTTT
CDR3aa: CASSSRWASGADTQYF

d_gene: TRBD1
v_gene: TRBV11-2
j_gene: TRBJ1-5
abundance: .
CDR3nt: TGTGCCAGCAGCTTAGGCCCTTCTTTCCGGGACAGTACGGGTCAGCCCCAGCATTTT
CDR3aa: CASSLGPSFRDSTGQPQHF

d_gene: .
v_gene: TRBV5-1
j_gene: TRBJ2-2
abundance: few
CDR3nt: TGCGCCAGCACCATCCAGAACACCGGGGAGCTGTTTTTT
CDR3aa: CASTIQNTGELFF

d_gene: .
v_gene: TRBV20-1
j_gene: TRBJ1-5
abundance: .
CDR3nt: TGCAGTGCTAGAGTCGTGGCAGGGGATCAGCCCCAGCATTTT
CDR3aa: CSARVVAGDQPQHF

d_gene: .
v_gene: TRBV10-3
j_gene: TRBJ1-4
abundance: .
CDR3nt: TGTGCCATCAGTGAGGGCACAATATCTAATGAAAAACTGTTTTTT
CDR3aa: CAISEGTISNEKLFF

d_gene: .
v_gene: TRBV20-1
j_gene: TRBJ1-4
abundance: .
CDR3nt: TGCAGTGCTAGAGTTCTGGGCGGGCGAAAACTGTTTTTT
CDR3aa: CSARVLGGRKLFF

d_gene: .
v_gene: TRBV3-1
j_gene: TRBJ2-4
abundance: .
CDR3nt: TGTGCCAGCAGCCATTGGAGGGCTGACAAAAACATTCAGTACTTC
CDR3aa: CASSHWRADKNIQYF

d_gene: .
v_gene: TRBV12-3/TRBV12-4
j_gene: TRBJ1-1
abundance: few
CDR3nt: TGTGCCAGCAGTTTATCGGGCCCAGGTGAGGGAGCTTTCTTT
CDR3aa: CASSLSGPGEGAFF

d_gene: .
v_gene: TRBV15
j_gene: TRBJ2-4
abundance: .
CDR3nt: TGTGCCACCAGCGTGCCCGGGACAAAAAAAAACATTCAGTACTTC
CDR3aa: CATSVPGTKKNIQYF

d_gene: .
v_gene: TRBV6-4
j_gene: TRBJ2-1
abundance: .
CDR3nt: TGTGCCAGCAGTGTAGACTACGGGTACAATGAGCAGTTCTTC
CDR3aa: CASSVDYGYNEQFF

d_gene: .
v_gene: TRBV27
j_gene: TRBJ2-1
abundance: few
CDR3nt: TGTGCCAGCAGTTTCGGGGTGGGGTACAATGAGCAGTTCTTC
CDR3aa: CASSFGVGYNEQFF

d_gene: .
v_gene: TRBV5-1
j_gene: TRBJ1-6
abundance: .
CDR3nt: TGCGCCAGCAGCTTGGAGTCCAGGAGAAATTCACCCCTCCACTTT
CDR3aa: CASSLESRRNSPLHF

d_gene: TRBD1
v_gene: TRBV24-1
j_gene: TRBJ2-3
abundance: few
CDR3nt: TGTGCCACCAGTGAGCAAGGACAGGGGTCAGATACGCAGTATTTT
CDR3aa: CATSEQGQGSDTQYF

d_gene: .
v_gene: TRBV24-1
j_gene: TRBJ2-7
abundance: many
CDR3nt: TGTGCCACCAGTGATCCGTACGAGCAGTACTTC
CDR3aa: CATSDPYEQYF

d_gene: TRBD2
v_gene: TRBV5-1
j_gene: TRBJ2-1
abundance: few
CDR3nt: TGCGCCAGCAGCGGGGGGGACCCGAGCTCCTACAATGAGCAGTTCTTC
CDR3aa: CASSGGDPSSYNEQFF

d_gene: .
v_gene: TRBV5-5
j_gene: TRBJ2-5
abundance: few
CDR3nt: TGTGCCAGCAGCTTGGACGGGATGCAAGAGACCCAGTACTTC
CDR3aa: CASSLDGMQETQYF

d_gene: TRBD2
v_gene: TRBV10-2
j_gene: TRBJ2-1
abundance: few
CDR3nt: TGCGCCAGCATCTTACTAGCGGGAGGAGGTAGTGAGCAGTTCTTC
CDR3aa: CASILLAGGGSEQFF

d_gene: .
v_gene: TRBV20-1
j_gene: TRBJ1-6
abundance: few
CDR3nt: TGCAGTGCTCCCCTGGTCTCGGGTAGTCTCCACTTT
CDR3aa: CSAPLVSGSLHF

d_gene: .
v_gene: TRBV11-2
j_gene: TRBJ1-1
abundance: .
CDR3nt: TGTGCCAGCAGCTTCTATTTTAGGGGGAGTTGGAGAACTGAAGCTTTCTTT
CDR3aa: CASSFYFRGSWRTEAFF

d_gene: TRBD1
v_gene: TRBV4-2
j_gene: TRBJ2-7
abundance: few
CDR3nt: TGTGCCAGCAGCCAAGGACGGGACAGGTCCTACGAGCAGTACTTC
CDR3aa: CASSQGRDRSYEQYF

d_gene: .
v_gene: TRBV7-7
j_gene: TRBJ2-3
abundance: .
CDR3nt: TGTGCCAGCAGCTTAGCCGAGGACCACCTGCAGTATTTT
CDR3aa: CASSLAEDHLQYF

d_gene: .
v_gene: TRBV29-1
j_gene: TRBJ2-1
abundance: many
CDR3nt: TGCAGCGCCCACAACAATGAGCAGTTCTTC
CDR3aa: CSAHNNEQFF

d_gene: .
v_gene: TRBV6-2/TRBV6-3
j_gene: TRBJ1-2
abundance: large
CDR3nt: TGTGCCAGCAGTTACGGGGGATATGGCTACACCTTC
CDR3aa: CASSYGGYGYTF

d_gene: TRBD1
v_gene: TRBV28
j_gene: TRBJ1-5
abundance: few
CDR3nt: TGTGCCAGCAGTTATAGGGGGACAGGGGTGGTTCAGCCCCAGCATTTT
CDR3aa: CASSYRGTGVVQPQHF

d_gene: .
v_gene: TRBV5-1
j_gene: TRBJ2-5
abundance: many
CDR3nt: TGCGCCAGCACGTGGAGTCGGGGGCGGGAGACCCAGTACTTC
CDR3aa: CASTWSRGRETQYF

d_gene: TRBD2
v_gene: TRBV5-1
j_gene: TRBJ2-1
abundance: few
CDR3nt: TGCGCCAGCAGCTTGGTCAGCGGGAGTGGGGCTGAGCAGTTCTTC
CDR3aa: CASSLVSGSGAEQFF

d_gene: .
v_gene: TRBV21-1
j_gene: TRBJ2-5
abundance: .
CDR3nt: TGTGCCAGCAGCAAGAAGAAATTTGGGGCAGTTAGGTACCAAGAGACCCAGTACTTC
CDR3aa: CASSKKKFGAVRYQETQYF

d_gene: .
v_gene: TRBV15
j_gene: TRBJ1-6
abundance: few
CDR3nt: TGTGCCACCAGCAGAGATTTAGGGACGTTTCCCCTCCACTTT
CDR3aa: CATSRDLGTFPLHF

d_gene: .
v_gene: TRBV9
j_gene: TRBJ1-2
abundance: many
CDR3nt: TGTGCCAGCAGCCCCCAGGCTAACTATGGCTACACCTTC
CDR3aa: CASSPQANYGYTF

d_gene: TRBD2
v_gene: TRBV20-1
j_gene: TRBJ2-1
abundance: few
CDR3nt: TGCAGTGCCGCTAGCGGGAGAAGAGATGAGCAGTTCTTC
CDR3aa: CSAASGRRDEQFF

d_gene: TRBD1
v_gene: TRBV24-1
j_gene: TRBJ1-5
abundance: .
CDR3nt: TGTGCCACCAGTTCCCCTCCCGCGGACAGGCGATATCATCAGCCCCAGCATTTT
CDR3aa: CATSSPPADRRYHQPQHF

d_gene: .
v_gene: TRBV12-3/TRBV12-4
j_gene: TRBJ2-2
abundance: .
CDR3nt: TGTGCCAGCACCGTGAAGGGTGGAGGATCCGGGGAGCTGTTTTTT
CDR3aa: CASTVKGGGSGELFF

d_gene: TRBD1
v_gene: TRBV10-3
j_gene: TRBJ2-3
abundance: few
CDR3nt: TGTGCCATCAGTGAAGGGGACAGGGGCACAGATACGCAGTATTTT
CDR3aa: CAISEGDRGTDTQYF